This is a list of T cell receptor beta chains from one sample in a study of CD8 T cells in ankylosing spondylitis. TCRdb itself ran the 5' RACE reads through MiXCR, one entry per CDR3 protein. The profile shows 450,000 to 550,000 distinct CDR3 sequences, about 5.4% of them singletons. The sequencing input was blood, either unsorted or a sorted T cell fraction (not recorded which). These receptor sequences come from a male donor with ankylosing spondylitis. Both conserved end residues are part of each CDR3. For some rows the clone size is stated as once, few or many, or as a class when expanded; others skip it.

clone size,J gene,V gene,CDR3 protein
many,TRBJ2-1,TRBV20-1,CSATKPVRENEQFF
many,TRBJ1-1,TRBV18,CASSDLLGDTEAFF
many,TRBJ2-5,TRBV20-1,CSARDTPLAGWETQYF
many,TRBJ1-1,TRBV7-9,CASSLREANTEAFF
NA,TRBJ2-1,TRBV5-1,CASSSPSFPYNEQFF
NA,TRBJ2-7,TRBV9,CASSEGLFSYEQYF
many,TRBJ2-7,TRBV12-3/TRBV12-4,CASSLRGESSYEQYF
many,TRBJ2-1,TRBV4-3,CASSQVGYQSSYNEQFF
many,TRBJ2-5,TRBV6-2/TRBV6-3,CASSSRTGPRKGETQYF
many,TRBJ2-7,TRBV28,CASSLPGAYEQYF
many,TRBJ2-7,TRBV4-2,CASSQEVVGYDLDSYEQYF